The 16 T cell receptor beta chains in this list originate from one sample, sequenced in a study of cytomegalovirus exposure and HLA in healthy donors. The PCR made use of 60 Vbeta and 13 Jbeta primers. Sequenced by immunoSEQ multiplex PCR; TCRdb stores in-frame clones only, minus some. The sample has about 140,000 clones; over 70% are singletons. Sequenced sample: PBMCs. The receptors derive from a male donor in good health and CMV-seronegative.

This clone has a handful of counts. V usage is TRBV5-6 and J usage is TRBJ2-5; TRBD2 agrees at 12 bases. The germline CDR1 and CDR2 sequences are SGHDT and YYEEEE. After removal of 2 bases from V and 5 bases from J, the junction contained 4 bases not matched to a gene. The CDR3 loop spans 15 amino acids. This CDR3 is CASSFRLAGEETQYF. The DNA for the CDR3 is TGTGCCAGCAGCTTCCGACTAGCGGGGGAGGAGACCCAGTACTTC.

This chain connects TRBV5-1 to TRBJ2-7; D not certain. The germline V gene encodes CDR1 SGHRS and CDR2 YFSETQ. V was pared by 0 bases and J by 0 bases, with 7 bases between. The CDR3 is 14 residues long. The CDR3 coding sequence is TGCGCCAGCAGCTTGGCCGGCGGCTCCTACGAGCAGTACTTC. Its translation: CASSLAGGSYEQYF. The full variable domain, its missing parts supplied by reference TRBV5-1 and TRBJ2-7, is KAGVTQTPRYLIKTRGQQVTLSCSPISGHRSVSWYQQTPGQGLQFLFEYFSETQRNKGNFPGRFSGRQFSNSRSEMNVSTLELGDSALYLCASSLAGGSYEQYFGPGTRLTVT.

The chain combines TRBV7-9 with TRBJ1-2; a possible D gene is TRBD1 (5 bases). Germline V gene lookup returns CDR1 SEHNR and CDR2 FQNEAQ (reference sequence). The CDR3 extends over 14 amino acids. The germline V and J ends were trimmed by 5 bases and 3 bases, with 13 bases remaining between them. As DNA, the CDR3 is TGTGCCAGCAGCCCGCCGGGGGGGGACTATGGCTACACCTTC. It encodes CASSPPGGDYGYTF. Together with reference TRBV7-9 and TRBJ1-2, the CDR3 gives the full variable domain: DTGVSQNPRHKITKRGQNVTFRCDPISEHNRLYWYRQTLGQGPEFLTYFQNEAQLEKSRLLSDRFSAERPKGSFSTLEIQRTEQGDSAMYLCASSPPGGDYGYTFGSGTRLTVV.

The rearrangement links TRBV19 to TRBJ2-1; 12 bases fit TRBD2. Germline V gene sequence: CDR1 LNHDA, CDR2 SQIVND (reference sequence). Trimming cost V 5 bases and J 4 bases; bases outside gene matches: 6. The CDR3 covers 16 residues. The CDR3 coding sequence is TGTGCCAGTAGTGTCACTAGCGGGGGGCTGTACAATGAGCAGTTCTTC. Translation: CASSVTSGGLYNEQFF.

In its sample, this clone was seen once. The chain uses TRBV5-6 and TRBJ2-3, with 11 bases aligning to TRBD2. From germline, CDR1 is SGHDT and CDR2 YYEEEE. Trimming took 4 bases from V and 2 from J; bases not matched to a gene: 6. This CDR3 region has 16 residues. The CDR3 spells CASSPGTSGYTDTQYF. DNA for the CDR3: TGTGCCAGCAGCCCTGGGACTAGCGGATACACAGATACGCAGTATTTT.

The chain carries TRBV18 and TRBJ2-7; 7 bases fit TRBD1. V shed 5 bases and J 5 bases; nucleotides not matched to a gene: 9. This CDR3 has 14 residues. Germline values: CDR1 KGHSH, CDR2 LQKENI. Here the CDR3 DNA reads TGTGCCAGCTCAAATTTCCAGGGGGTTAACGAGCAGTACTTC. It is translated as CASSNFQGVNEQYF.

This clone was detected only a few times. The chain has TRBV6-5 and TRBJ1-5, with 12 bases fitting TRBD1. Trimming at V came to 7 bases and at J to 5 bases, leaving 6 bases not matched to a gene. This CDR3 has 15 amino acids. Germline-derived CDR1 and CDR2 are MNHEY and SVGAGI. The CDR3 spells CASKRDRGRDQPQHF. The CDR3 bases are TGTGCCAGCAAGCGGGACAGGGGGCGGGATCAGCCCCAGCATTTT.

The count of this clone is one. CDR3 residues: CASSETGGEAFF. The CDR3 region has the DNA TGTGCCAGCAGTGAAACAGGGGGCGAAGCTTTCTTT. The chain recombines TRBV2 with TRBJ1-1; 9 positions agree with TRBD1. V shed 2 bases and J 8 bases; nucleotides not matched to a gene: 0. Germline CDR1 and CDR2: SNHLY and FYNNEI. CDR3 length equals 12 residues.

The CDR3 DNA follows: TGTGCCAGCAGGGTTAGGGCGGGCGGCACTGAAGCTTTCTTT. Translation: CASRVRAGGTEAFF. The gene calls are TRBV11-2 and TRBJ1-1; D unresolved. The V gene lost 6 bases and the J gene lost 4 bases, with 15 bases spanning the gap. The CDR3 runs 14 residues. Germline V gene lookup returns CDR1 SGHAT and CDR2 FQNNGV.

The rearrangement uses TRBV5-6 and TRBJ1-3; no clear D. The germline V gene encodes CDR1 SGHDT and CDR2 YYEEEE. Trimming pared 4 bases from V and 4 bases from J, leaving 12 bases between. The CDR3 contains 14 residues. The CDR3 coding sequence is TGTGCCAGCAGCCCTTTGAACTCCGGAAACACCATATATTTT. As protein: CASSPLNSGNTIYF.

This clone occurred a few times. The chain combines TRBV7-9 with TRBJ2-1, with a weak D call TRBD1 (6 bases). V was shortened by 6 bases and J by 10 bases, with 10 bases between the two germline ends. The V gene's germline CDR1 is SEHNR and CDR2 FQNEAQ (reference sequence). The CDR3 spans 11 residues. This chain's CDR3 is CASSRGWEQFF. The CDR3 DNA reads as TGTGCCAGCAGTAGGGGGTGGGAGCAGTTCTTC.

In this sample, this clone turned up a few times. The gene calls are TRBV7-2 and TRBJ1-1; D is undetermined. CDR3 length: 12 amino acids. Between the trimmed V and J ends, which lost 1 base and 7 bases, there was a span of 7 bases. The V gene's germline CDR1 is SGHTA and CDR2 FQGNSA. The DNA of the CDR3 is TGTGCCAGCAGCTTAGGGTTCTATGAAGCTTTCTTT. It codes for CASSLGFYEAFF.

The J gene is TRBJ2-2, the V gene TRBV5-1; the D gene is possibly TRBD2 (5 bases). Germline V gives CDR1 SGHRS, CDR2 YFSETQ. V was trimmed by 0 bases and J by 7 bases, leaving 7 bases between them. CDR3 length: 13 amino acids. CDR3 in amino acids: CASSLEGVGELFF. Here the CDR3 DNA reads TGCGCCAGCAGCTTGGAGGGAGTCGGGGAGCTGTTTTTT.

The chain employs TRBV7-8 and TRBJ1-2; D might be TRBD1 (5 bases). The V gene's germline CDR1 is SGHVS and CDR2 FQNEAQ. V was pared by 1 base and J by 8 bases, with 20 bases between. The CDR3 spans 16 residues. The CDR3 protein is CASSLVSRGGNDGYTF. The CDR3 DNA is TGTGCCAGCAGCTTAGTGTCCCGGGGGGGTAACGACGGCTACACCTTC. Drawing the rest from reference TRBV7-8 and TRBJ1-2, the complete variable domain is GAGVSQSPRYKVAKRGQDVALRCDPISGHVSLFWYQQALGQGPEFLTYFQNEAQLDKSGLPSDRFFAERPEGSVSTLKIQRTQQEDSAVYLCASSLVSRGGNDGYTFGSGTRLTVV.

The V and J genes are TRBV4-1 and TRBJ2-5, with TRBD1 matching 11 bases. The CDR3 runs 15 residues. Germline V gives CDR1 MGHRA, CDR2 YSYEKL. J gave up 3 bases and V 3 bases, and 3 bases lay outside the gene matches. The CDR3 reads CASSHPGQGEETQYF. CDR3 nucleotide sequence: TGCGCCAGCAGCCACCCGGGACAGGGGGAAGAGACCCAGTACTTC.

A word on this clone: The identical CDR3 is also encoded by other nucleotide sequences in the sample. CDR3 sequence reads: CASSIDRGSGNTIYF. The CDR3 nucleotides are TGTGCCAGTAGTATAGACCGGGGATCTGGAAACACCATATATTTT. The rearrangement links TRBV19 to TRBJ1-3; D is undetermined. V lost 0 bases to trimming and J lost 1 base, with 7 bases between them. CDR3 length: 15 amino acids. Germline CDR1 is LNHDA and CDR2 is SQIVND (reference sequence).